The rows below give T cell receptor beta chains drawn from one sample of a study of blood T cell repertoires in COVID-19. Generated by immunoSEQ multiplex PCR, the TCRdb table keeps only in-frame clones and is missing some. Among 250,000 to 300,000 clones listed, just over 90% were seen once. The sample taken for sequencing was PBMCs or T cells enriched from blood (not recorded which). These receptors were obtained from a middle-aged woman with acute COVID-19. The CDR3 runs from the conserved cysteine through the conserved F or W. The D gene is left open where the match is weak.

TRBV15 TRBD2 CATSRDPGGAAETQYF
TRBV28 . CASSSSHSQYGYTF
TRBV6-5 . CASSVRPVNGYTF
TRBV5-5 TRBD1 CASSYRGANYGYTF
TRBV2 . CASRETPGIDTQYF
TRBV6-2/TRBV6-3 TRBD1 CASSFDRVVNEQFF
TRBV11-2 . CASSPIASGFGNEQFF
TRBV28 TRBD1 CASSLWGTGGTDTQYF
TRBV18 . CASSPGTRFRGNTEAFF
TRBV7-9 TRBD1 CASSWDSPGHGYTF
TRBV25-1 TRBD1 CASSPSTGGISNQPQHF
TRBV11-3 . CASSFPLLGQPQHF
TRBV29-1 . CSARGFNEKLFF
TRBV28 . CASSYGGPNTEAFF
TRBV30 TRBD1 CAWSGQGGLSGNTIYF
TRBV30 TRBD1 CAWSVTGGAYYGYTF
TRBV4-2 . CASSQETALSEAFF
TRBV19 . CASSIDRQLNQPQHF
TRBV7-9 . CASSSLQTNEQFF
TRBV15 TRBD2 CATSRALAASTDTQYF
TRBV9 TRBD1 CASSGLTGGGYGYTF
TRBV18 . CASSPSVDTEAFF
TRBV6-5 . CASSPTGLEQQFF
TRBV18 . CASSPDKLGFF
TRBV24-1 TRBD1 CATSDFTTGYGYTF
TRBV18 TRBD2 CASSGTSGNEQYF
TRBV3-1/TRBV3-2 . CASSQDRRYEQYF